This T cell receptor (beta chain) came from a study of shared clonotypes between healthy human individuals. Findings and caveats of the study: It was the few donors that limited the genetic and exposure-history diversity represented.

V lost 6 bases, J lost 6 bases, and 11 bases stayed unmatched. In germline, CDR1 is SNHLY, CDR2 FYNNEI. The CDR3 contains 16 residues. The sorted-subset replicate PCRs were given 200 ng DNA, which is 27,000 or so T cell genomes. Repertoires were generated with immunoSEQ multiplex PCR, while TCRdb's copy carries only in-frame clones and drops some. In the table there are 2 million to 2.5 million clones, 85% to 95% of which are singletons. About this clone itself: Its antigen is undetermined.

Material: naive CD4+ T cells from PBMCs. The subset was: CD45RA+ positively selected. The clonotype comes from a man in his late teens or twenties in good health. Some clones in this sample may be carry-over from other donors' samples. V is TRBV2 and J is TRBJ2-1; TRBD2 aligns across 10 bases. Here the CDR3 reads CASRGPSGSRFNEQFF. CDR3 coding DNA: TGTGCCAGCAGAGGCCCTAGCGGGAGTAGATTCAATGAGCAGTTCTTC.